This T cell receptor beta chain emerged from a study of T-cell memory formation after mild COVID-19. CDR1 LNHDA and CDR2 SQIVND come from the germline V gene (reference sequence). The V gene lost 0 bases and the J gene lost 10 bases, with 10 bases spanning the gap. This CDR3 has 13 amino acids. TCRdb re-analysed the 5' RACE reads in MiXCR, keeping a single row per CDR3 protein. The profile covers fewer than 400,000 distinct CDR3 sequences, with roughly 15% appearing a single time and roughly 21% taken by the ten largest. The origin of this receptor is a man aged 18 to 35 who had mild COVID-19 (a few samples of this study predate the infection). Cell type and time point are not known. The chain uses TRBV19 and TRBJ2-1; no firm D call. Sequencing used PBMCs or a T cell subset sorted from them (not recorded which). The CDR3, as DNA: TGTGCCAGTAGTATAGATCGGCTAGACGAGCAGTTCTTC. Residues: CASSIDRLDEQFF.